One and the same sample provided the 15 T cell receptor beta chains below, sequenced in a study of T cell changes during pregnancy in multiple sclerosis. Sequencing was performed with immunoSEQ multiplex PCR; in TCRdb, only in-frame clones are kept and a portion is missing. The sample consists of 75,000 to 100,000 clones, around 92% of them appearing once. Sample: peripheral blood, taken after pregnancy. Receptors originate from a female donor in good health, enrolled as a control in a pregnancy study.

The chain carries TRBV7-9 and TRBJ1-1; TRBD1 agrees at 8 bases. Losses at the gene ends were 5 bases for V and 5 bases for J; bases not matched to a gene: 7. The length of the CDR3 is 14 residues. The germline gives CDR1 SEHNR, CDR2 FQNEAQ (reference sequence). The CDR3 here is CASSPGGWKTEAFF. The CDR3 DNA sequence: TGTGCCAGCAGCCCAGGGGGCTGGAAGACTGAAGCTTTCTTT.

The rearrangement links TRBV6-5 to TRBJ2-7, with 7 bases aligning to TRBD2. The J segment lost 3 bases and the V segment lost 6 bases, leaving 11 bases of the junction unmatched. This CDR3 has 15 residues. The germline V gene has CDR1 MNHEY and CDR2 SVGAGI. CDR3 in DNA: TGTGCCAGCAGCGCCGCCGGGACGGGGGGCTACGAGCAGTACTTC. Translation gives CASSAAGTGGYEQYF.

This clone appeared a few times. Other DNA sequences within the sample encode an identical CDR3. This rearrangement joins TRBV6-4 to TRBJ1-5; possibly TRBD1 for D (6 bases). The CDR3 has 13 residues. Trimming removed 3 bases at V and 7 bases at J, with 10 bases between. CDR1 and CDR2 (germline): MRHNA, SNTAGT. The CDR3 DNA follows: TGTGCCAGCAGTGAGGGGGCGAGGCAGCCCCAGCATTTT. Amino acid sequence: CASSEGARQPQHF.

The chain links TRBV6-5 to TRBJ1-1; D is possibly TRBD1 (5 bases). Germline CDR1 MNHEY, CDR2 SVGAGI. This CDR3 has 15 amino acids. The V end lost 5 bases, the J end lost 0 bases, and 13 bases lay between the germline ends. The CDR3 sequence is CASSNNRMVNTEAFF. The CDR3 region has the DNA TGTGCCAGCAGTAATAACAGGATGGTGAACACTGAAGCTTTCTTT.

This chain connects TRBV6-5 to TRBJ2-7; TRBD1 aligns across 7 bases. CDR1 and CDR2 from the germline V gene are MNHEY and SVGAGI. The CDR3 length is 15 residues. Trimming took 5 bases from V and 0 from J; bases not matched to a gene: 7. The CDR3 DNA reads as TGTGCCAGCAGTAGACAGGGCCCGAGCTCCTACGAGCAGTACTTC. Protein: CASSRQGPSSYEQYF.

The chain carries TRBV2 and TRBJ1-2; 8 nucleotides agree with TRBD1. Germline V gene data show CDR1 as SNHLY and CDR2 as FYNNEI. CDR3 length: 14 residues. The junction had 4 bases not matched to a gene; V was cut back by 7 bases and J by 0 bases. Written as DNA, the CDR3 is TGTGCCAGCACCCGACAGGGGCCTAACTATGGCTACACCTTC. It specifies CASTRQGPNYGYTF.

The chain uses TRBV5-4 and TRBJ2-3; D is uncertain. Germline CDR1 and CDR2: SGHNT and YYREEE (reference sequence). There are 12 residues in the CDR3. V was pared by 4 bases and J by 2 bases, with 5 bases between. In DNA, the CDR3 is TGTGCCAGCAGCCGTCCCACAGATACGCAGTATTTT. Translated, it gives CASSRPTDTQYF.

The chain joins TRBV2 to TRBJ2-5; a possible D gene is TRBD2 (7 bases). V was clipped by 6 bases and J by 4 bases, with 18 bases between them. The CDR3 contains 15 residues. Germline lookup yields CDR1 SNHLY and CDR2 FYNNEI. The CDR3 reads CASSPEGGGGETQYF. CDR3 coding DNA: TGTGCCAGCAGCCCCGAGGGAGGGGGAGGAGAGACCCAGTACTTC. The whole variable domain, remainder taken from reference TRBV2 and TRBJ2-5, is EPEVTQTPSHQVTQMGQEVILRCVPISNHLYFYWYRQILGQKVEFLVSFYNNEISEKSEIFDDQFSVERPDGSNFTLKIRSTKLEDSAMYFCASSPEGGGGETQYFGPGTRLLVL.

This sequence joins TRBV5-1 and TRBJ2-5; TRBD2 aligns across 16 bases. This CDR3 contains 18 residues. After removal of 4 bases from V and 2 bases from J, the junction contained 8 bases not matched to a gene. Germline-derived CDR1 and CDR2 are SGHRS and YFSETQ. CDR3 sequence (DNA): TGCGCCAGCAGCCACTCCGGGACTAGCGGGGGGGGGCAAGAGACCCAGTACTTC. It is translated as CASSHSGTSGGGQETQYF.

V gene TRBV28 combines with J gene TRBJ1-2, with 7 nucleotides matching TRBD1. The V gene end was trimmed by 5 bases and the J gene end by 12 bases; junction bases not matched to a gene: 9. There are 12 residues in the CDR3. Germline assignment: CDR1 MDHEN and CDR2 SYDVKM. The CDR3 reads CASSRGQIGHTF. The CDR3 region has the DNA TGTGCCAGCAGTCGGGGACAGATTGGGCACACCTTC.

This clone was seen once. The V gene is TRBV6-4, the J gene TRBJ2-3; 12 bases are a match to TRBD2. V shed 4 bases and J 1 base; nucleotides not matched to a gene: 0. The CDR3 sequence is 15 residues long. Germline V gene lookup returns CDR1 MRHNA and CDR2 SNTAGT. The CDR3 loop reads CASSGLAGGTDTQYF. CDR3 DNA: TGTGCCAGCAGTGGACTAGCGGGGGGCACAGATACGCAGTATTTT.

The rearrangement uses TRBV7-8 and TRBJ1-3; perhaps TRBD1 as D (6 bases). Germline V CDR1 and CDR2: SGHVS, FQNEAQ. Trimming shortened V by 3 bases and J by 4 bases, and 10 bases separated the two germline ends. There are 14 residues in the CDR3. The CDR3 DNA is TGTGCCAGCAGCTTGGGGACAAGCGGAAACACCATATATTTT. It specifies CASSLGTSGNTIYF.

J is TRBJ1-1 and V is TRBV4-3; no reliable D call. Trimming stripped 0 bases from V and 1 base from J, with 6 bases between. Germline CDR1 is LGHNA and CDR2 is YSLEER. CDR3 length equals 14 residues. The CDR3 DNA follows: TGCGCCAGCAGCCAAGATAGCTGGAACACTGAAGCTTTCTTT. Residues: CASSQDSWNTEAFF.

A few counts support this clone. The same CDR3 is also encoded by other DNA sequences in this sample. The rearrangement uses TRBV9 and TRBJ2-3; no definite D call. Trimming shortened V by 0 bases and J by 2 bases, and 7 bases separated the two germline ends. CDR1 and CDR2 (germline): SGDLS, YYNGEE. This CDR3 has 14 residues. CDR3 DNA: TGTGCCAGCAGCGTAGCGGGTAACACAGATACGCAGTATTTT. It translates to CASSVAGNTDTQYF.

CDR3 in amino acids: CASSPVGGSYEQYF. The CDR3 nucleotides read TGTGCCAGCAGCCCTGTCGGGGGATCCTACGAGCAGTACTTC. The gene calls are TRBV28 and TRBJ2-7; the D gene is possibly TRBD2 (6 bases). The CDR3 has 14 amino acids. From germline, CDR1 is MDHEN and CDR2 SYDVKM. V was pared by 6 bases and J by 1 base, with 13 bases between.